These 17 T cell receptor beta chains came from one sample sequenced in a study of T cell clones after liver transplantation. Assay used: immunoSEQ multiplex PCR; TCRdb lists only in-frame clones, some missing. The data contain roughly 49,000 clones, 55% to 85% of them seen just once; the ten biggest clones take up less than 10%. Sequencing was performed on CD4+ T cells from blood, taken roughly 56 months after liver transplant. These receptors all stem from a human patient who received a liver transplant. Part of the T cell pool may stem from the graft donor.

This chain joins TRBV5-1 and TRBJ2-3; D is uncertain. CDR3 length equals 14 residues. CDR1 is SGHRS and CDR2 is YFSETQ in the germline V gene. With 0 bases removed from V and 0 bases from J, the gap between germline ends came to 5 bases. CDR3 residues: CASSLESSTDTQYF. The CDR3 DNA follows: TGCGCCAGCAGCTTGGAGAGTAGCACAGATACGCAGTATTTT. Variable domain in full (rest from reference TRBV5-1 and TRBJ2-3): KAGVTQTPRYLIKTRGQQVTLSCSPISGHRSVSWYQQTPGQGLQFLFEYFSETQRNKGNFPGRFSGRQFSNSRSEMNVSTLELGDSALYLCASSLESSTDTQYFGPGTRLTVL.

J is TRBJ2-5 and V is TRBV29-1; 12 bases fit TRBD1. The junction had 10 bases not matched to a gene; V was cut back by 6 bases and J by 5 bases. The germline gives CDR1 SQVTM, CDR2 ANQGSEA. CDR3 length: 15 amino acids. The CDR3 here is CSVHRDRGLGETQYF. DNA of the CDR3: TGCAGCGTACACCGGGACAGGGGGCTTGGGGAGACCCAGTACTTC.

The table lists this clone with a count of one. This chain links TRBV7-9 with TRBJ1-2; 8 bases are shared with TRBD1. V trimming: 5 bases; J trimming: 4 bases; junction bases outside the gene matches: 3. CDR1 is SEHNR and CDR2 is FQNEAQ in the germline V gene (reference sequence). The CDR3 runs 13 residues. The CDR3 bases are TGTGCCAGCAGCCTTGGACAGGGCTATGGCTACACCTTC. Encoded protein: CASSLGQGYGYTF.

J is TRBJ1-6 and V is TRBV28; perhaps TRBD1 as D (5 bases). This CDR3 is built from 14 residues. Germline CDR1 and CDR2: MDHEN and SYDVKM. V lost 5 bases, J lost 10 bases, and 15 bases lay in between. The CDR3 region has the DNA TGTGCCAGCAGTAACAGGCGGAAGTGGTCACCCCTCCACTTT. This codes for CASSNRRKWSPLHF.

DNA of the CDR3: TGTGCCAGCAGTTACGGGACGGGGCAAAATGGCTACACCTTC. The encoded protein is CASSYGTGQNGYTF. The V and J genes are TRBV6-5 and TRBJ1-2; weak D call: TRBD1 (5 bases). V was trimmed by 2 bases and J by 6 bases, leaving 13 bases between them. Per germline, CDR1 MNHEY and CDR2 SVGAGI. This CDR3 is built from 14 residues.

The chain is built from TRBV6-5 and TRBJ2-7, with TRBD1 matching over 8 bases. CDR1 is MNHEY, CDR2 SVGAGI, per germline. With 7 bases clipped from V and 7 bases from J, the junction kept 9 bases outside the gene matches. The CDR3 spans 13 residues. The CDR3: CASTLDRVVEQYF. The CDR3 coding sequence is TGTGCCAGCACACTGGACAGGGTTGTAGAGCAGTACTTC.

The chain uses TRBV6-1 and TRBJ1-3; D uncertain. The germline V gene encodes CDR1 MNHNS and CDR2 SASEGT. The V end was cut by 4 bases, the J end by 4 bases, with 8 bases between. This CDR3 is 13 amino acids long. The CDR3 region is CASSVSEGNTIYF. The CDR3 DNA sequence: TGTGCCAGCAGTGTCTCCGAGGGAAACACCATATATTTT.

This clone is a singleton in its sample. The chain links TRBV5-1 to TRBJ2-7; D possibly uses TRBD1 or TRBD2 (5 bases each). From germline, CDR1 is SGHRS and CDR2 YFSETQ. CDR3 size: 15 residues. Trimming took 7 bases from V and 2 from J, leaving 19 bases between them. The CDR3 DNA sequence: TGCGCCAGCTCCGTGAGGGTCGGGGCAACCTACGAGCAGTACTTC. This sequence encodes CASSVRVGATYEQYF. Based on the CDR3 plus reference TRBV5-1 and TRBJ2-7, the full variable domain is KAGVTQTPRYLIKTRGQQVTLSCSPISGHRSVSWYQQTPGQGLQFLFEYFSETQRNKGNFPGRFSGRQFSNSRSEMNVSTLELGDSALYLCASSVRVGATYEQYFGPGTRLTVT.

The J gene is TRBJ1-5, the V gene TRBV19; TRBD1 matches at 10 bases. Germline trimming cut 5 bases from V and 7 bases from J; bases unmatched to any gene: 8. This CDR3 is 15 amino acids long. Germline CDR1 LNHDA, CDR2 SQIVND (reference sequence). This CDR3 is CASSLGQGRRQPQHF. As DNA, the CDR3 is TGTGCCAGTAGTCTGGGACAGGGGAGGAGGCAGCCCCAGCATTTT.

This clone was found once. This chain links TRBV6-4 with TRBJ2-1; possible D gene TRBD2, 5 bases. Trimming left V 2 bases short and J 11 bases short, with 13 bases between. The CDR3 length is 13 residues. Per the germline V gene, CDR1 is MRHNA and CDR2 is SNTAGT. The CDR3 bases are TGTGCCAGCAGTGACCAAGGGAGTCTTCAGCAGTTCTTC. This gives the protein CASSDQGSLQQFF.

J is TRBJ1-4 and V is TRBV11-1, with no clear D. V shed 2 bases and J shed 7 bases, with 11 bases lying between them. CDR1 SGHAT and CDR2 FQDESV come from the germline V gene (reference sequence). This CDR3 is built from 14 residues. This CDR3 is CASSLPDTPEKLFF. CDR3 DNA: TGTGCCAGCAGCTTACCCGACACCCCTGAAAAACTGTTTTTT.

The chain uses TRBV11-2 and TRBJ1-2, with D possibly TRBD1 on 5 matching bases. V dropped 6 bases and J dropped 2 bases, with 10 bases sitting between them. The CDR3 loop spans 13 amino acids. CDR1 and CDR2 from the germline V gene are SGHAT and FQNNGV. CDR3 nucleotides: TGTGCCAGCAGAAGCACAGGAAACTATGGCTACACCTTC. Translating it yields CASRSTGNYGYTF. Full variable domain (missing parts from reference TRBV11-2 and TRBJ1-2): EAGVAQSPRYKIIEKRQSVAFWCNPISGHATLYWYQQILGQGPKLLIQFQNNGVVDDSQLPKDRFSAERLKGVDSTLKIQPAKLEDSAVYLCASRSTGNYGYTFGSGTRLTVV.

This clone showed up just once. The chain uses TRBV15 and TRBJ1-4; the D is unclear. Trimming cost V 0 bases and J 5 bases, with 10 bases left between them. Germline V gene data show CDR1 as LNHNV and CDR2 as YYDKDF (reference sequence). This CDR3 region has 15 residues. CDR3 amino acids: CATSRDQARNEKLFF. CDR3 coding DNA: TGTGCCACCAGCAGAGATCAGGCTCGGAATGAAAAACTGTTTTTT.

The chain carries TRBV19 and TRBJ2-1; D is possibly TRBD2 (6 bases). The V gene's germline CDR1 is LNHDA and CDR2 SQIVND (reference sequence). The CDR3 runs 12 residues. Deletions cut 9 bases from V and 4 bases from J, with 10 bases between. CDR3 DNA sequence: TGTGCCAGCCAGGGACTGTACAATGAGCAGTTCTTC. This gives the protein CASQGLYNEQFF.

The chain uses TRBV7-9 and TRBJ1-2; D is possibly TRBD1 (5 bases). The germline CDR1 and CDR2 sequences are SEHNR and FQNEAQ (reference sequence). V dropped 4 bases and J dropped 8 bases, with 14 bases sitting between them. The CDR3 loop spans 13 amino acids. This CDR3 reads CASSSGPGEGYTF. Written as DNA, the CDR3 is TGTGCCAGCAGCTCCGGACCGGGGGAAGGCTACACCTTC.

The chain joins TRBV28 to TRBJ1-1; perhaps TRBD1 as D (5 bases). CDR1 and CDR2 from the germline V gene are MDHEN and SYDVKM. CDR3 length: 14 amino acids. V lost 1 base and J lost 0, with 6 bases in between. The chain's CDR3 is CASSLSGVNTEAFF. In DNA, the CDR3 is TGTGCCAGCAGTTTATCGGGGGTGAACACTGAAGCTTTCTTT.

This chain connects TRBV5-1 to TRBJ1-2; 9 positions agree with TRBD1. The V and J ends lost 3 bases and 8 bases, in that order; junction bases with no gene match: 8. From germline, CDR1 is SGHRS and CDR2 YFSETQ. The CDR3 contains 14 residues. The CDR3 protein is CASSSGTGQMGYTF. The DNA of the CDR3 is TGCGCCAGCAGCTCCGGGACAGGGCAAATGGGCTACACCTTC.